This TCR beta chain was found in a study of cytomegalovirus exposure and HLA in healthy donors. In the PCR, 60 Vbeta and 13 Jbeta primers were used. TCRdb keeps only in-frame clones here, not all; method: immunoSEQ multiplex PCR. This table holds 150,000 to 200,000 clones, around 83% found once. Sequences were obtained from PBMCs. The clonotype comes from a middle-aged woman in good health and CMV-seronegative.

The CDR3 region has the DNA TGTGCCAGCTCACTATACGGACACCCCGGTGACTATGGCTACACCTTC. Encoded protein: CASSLYGHPGDYGYTF. The V gene is TRBV18, the J gene TRBJ1-2, with TRBD1 as a possible D gene (5 bases). The V end was cut by 4 bases, the J end by 3 bases, with 18 bases between. CDR1 and CDR2 from the germline V gene are KGHSH and LQKENI. This CDR3 has 16 amino acids. The full variable domain, rest sourced from reference TRBV18 and TRBJ1-2, is NAGVMQNPRHLVRRRGQEARLRCSPMKGHSHVYWYRQLPEEGLKFMVYLQKENIIDESGMPKERFSAEFPKEGPSILRIQQVVRGDSAAYFCASSLYGHPGDYGYTFGSGTRLTVV.